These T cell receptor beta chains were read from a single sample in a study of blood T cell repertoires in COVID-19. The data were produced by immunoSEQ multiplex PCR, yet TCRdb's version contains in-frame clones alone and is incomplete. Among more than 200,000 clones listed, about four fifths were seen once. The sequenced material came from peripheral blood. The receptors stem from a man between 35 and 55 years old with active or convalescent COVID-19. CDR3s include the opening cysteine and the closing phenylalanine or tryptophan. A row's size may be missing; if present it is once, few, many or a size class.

CAISEGQGAAGELFF	TRBV10-3	TRBJ2-2	.
CASSSGTGQETQYF	TRBV5-1	TRBJ2-5	.
CAWSVRPGTVSGYTF	TRBV30	TRBJ1-2	.
CASSQVRGPRETQYF	TRBV4-3	TRBJ2-5	.
CASSQRLAVGANVLTF	TRBV4-1	TRBJ2-6	.
CASSLDGIGTMNTEAFF	TRBV11-3	TRBJ1-1	once
CAISPTGYYEQYF	TRBV10-3	TRBJ2-7	.
CASSPLGASGSSYEQYF	TRBV18	TRBJ2-7	.
CASSYTRGSNEKLFF	TRBV6-6	TRBJ1-4	.
CASRGQSNSPLHF	TRBV6-5	TRBJ1-6	once
CSASVSLRDTQYF	TRBV20-1	TRBJ2-3	.
CASSPDRGLSGNTIYF	TRBV2	TRBJ1-3	.
CASKEGSGNAGELFF	TRBV19	TRBJ2-2	.
CARPPGQGNGELFF	TRBV6-5	TRBJ2-2	.
CAWSVQGTGVDYTF	TRBV30	TRBJ1-2	.